This T cell receptor beta chain was identified during a study of cytomegalovirus exposure and HLA in healthy donors. Study-wide results and caveats: Immune exposure data for these donors was limited to CMV serostatus.

Comments on this clone: Antigen unknown.

Healthy bone marrow donors made up the cohort. Germline CDR1 reads SGHRS; CDR2 reads YFSETQ. The V end lost 7 bases, the J end lost 14 bases, and 23 bases lay between the germline ends. The CDR3 runs to 13 residues. PCR used 60 Vbeta primers and 13 Jbeta primers. Some clones are missing from TCRdb's copy, which holds only in-frame ones; the method was immunoSEQ multiplex PCR. The repertoire holds around 180,000 clones, about 80% seen once, with about 1% in the top ten. Material: PBMCs. The receptor was derived from a woman between 35 and 50 years old in good health and CMV-seronegative. The chain carries TRBV5-1 and TRBJ2-3, with D possibly being TRBD1 (5 bases). The CDR3 here is CASGQLDPTAMYF. DNA of the CDR3: TGCGCCAGCGGACAACTGGACCCGACTGCAATGTATTTT.